This T cell receptor beta chain is from a study of T cells in Graves' hyperthyroidism and ophthalmopathy. Study-wide background: The authors collected peripheral blood at initial diagnosis, before any treatment. Whole-study results and caveats: Blood also carried most thyroid clonotypes expanded above 0.001.

Amplified TCR beta CDR3 regions came from RNA transcripts. The HTBI primer set drove a first-round RT-PCR of the TCR CDR3. MiXCR was run by TCRdb on the multiplex PCR reads, yielding one entry per CDR3 protein. The sample lists hundreds of thousands of distinct CDR3 sequences, 15% to 20% occurring once. V shed 9 bases and J shed 7 bases, with 17 bases lying between them. In germline, CDR1 is SGHRS, CDR2 YFSETQ. This CDR3 has 13 residues. In regard to this clonotype: Its antigen is undetermined.

Based on clinical symptoms, serum thyroxine and TRAb, thyroid ultrasound and orbital computed tomography, diagnoses were reached. A sample of blood taken at first hyperthyroidism diagnosis preceded any ophthalmopathy symptoms. This TCR derives from a woman aged 50 to 60 with Graves' hyperthyroidism that later progressed to Graves' ophthalmopathy. The sequencing input was blood. The chain carries TRBV5-1 and TRBJ2-1, with a weak D call TRBD2 (5 bases). This CDR3 reads CATSIRGSNEQFF. The CDR3 nucleotides are TGCGCCACTTCGATTCGGGGTTCAAATGAGCAGTTCTTC.